This T cell receptor beta chain was found in a study of cytomegalovirus exposure and HLA in healthy donors (dated by TCRdb to about 2017). Study-level background: In an earlier analysis of around 540 of the donors, around 290 Gb of sequence data and approximately 100 million unique TCR beta sequences from about 179 million T cells were reported. An early release covering over 500 HLA-typed donors comprised 300 to 350 gigabases of sequencing data and tens of millions of unique TCR sequences. Of the roughly 400 genotyped donors, around 81% fell in the genetic ancestry cluster associated with self-reported Caucasian donors. The study aimed to test whether signatures of past pathogen exposure could be identified by cataloging public T cell receptors. The study profiled the T cell repertoires of about 640 subjects by immunosequencing and related them to cytomegalovirus serostatus. A separate validation cohort of over 95 different subjects was used in addition to the roughly 700-subject first cohort. To predict cytomegalovirus infection status, the study brought together high-throughput TCR immunosequencing, statistical association of individual TCRs with disease status, and machine learning. To study patterns of TCR occurrence, a later analysis re-analyzed previously published TCR beta repertoires from 666 donors and added high-resolution HLA genotyping. Rather than drawing on any new phenotypic data, the later analysis identified candidate immune exposures from TCR beta sequences and the way those sequences occurred across donors. In an earlier analysis of 500 to 650 of the donors, high-throughput TCR beta sequencing was used to judge whether each TCR beta V gene segment behaved as functional or pseudogenic. Donor age, sex, ethnicity and CMV serostatus were compiled together with the repertoire data. A later genetic analysis took genome-wide SNP genotypes for about 65% of the 666 donors and used that subset as a discovery cohort. All discovery cohort repertoires had been generated on a single sequencing platform. Both class I and class II loci were covered by HLA typing, at four-digit resolution. The number of donors typed differed by locus, with about 629-630 for A, B, C, DRB1 and DQB1, more than 500 for DQA1, 600 to 610 for DPA1, and some 450 for DPB1. About five DR-DQ haplotypes were treated as single units for association and clustering because of strong linkage in the cohort. Among some 410 genotyped donors of the cohort, an average of around 220,000 unique TCR beta nucleotide sequences was sequenced per donor, of which roughly 18% were non-productive.

The germline V gene encodes CDR1 MNHEY and CDR2 SMNVEV (reference sequence). V ends up 3 bases short and J 3 bases short, with an unmatched junction base count of 13. The CDR3 goes from the cysteine to the phenylalanine over 18 residues. The retained sequence is limited to the CDR3, 54 bases, with the frame set at the first base. Worth noting for this clone: Its target antigen remains unknown. Per-base qualities were not stored, and no clone one base away is much larger.

In total, 500 to 700 healthy bone marrow donors made up the cohort. Cohort members were all nominally healthy when sampled, although unrecorded immune exposures were likely present. The donor tested CMV seropositive and was one of the 289 seropositive cohort members. Every donor gave a peripheral blood sample, and the peripheral blood mononuclear cells from that sample were used for TCR beta sequencing. The Qiagen DNeasy Blood Extraction Kit was used to extract genomic DNA from the blood cell samples. Library preparation used the immunoSEQ multiplex PCR assay. A mixture of 60 forward primers for TCR Vbeta segments and 13 reverse primers for TCR Jbeta segments was used in the multiplex PCR. Amplification of the CDR3 region of rearranged TCR beta genes was performed with a multiplex PCR assay on genomic DNA. On the Illumina HiSeq System, the amplified TCR beta libraries were sequenced as 87-base-pair reads. Per the authors' processing: A later analysis tallied 80 million to 95 million unique TCR beta chains across the 666 repertoires, and about 10 million of those chains were shared by two or more donors. Raw reads were error-corrected and collapsed into unique sequences with a nearest-neighbor algorithm that merged closely related sequences to remove PCR and sequencing errors. V, D and J gene segments were assigned by aligning CDR3 sequences to IMGT reference sequences. For a sequence to be retained, a match of at least six nucleotides was required to both a V gene segment and a J gene segment. A rearrangement was called productive if the CDR3 had no stop codons and remained in frame with V and J, and every other rearrangement was called non-productive. Following IMGT convention, CDR3 was defined as the stretch from the second conserved V-encoded cysteine to the conserved J-encoded phenylalanine. The earlier analysis of about 570 of the donors excluded any sequence lacking an unambiguous match to a single V gene segment. In an earlier analysis of 450 to 750 of the donors, a V segment was called functional when productive rearrangements were above 56.7%, and segregating when the standard deviation between donors exceeded 5%. To diagnose cytomegalovirus status from the catalog of TCR beta chain sequences, a statistical classification framework was built. A later analysis assigned V and J genes by comparing TCR nucleotide sequences with IMGT/GENE-DB human TR gene sequences. Using the TCRdist pipeline, a later analysis assigned CDR3 sequences along with most-parsimonious VDJ recombination scenarios. In a later analysis, each TCR beta chain was defined by its CDR3 amino acid sequence together with its V-gene family, and reads lacking a unique V-gene family were excluded. A later analysis removed 500 to 650 highly shared, low-generation-probability nucleotide sequences to deal with suspected cross-contamination and a sequencing artifact. In a later analysis, a clonal expansion index was calculated for each public chain from normalized within-repertoire ranks of inferred template counts. In a later analysis, generation probabilities were computed with a VDJ recombination model fitted to out-of-frame rearrangements, and the resulting probabilities were checked against IGoR. Hypergeometric tests were used in a later analysis to score TCR-TCR, TCR-HLA and TCR-CMV co-occurrence, with a repertoire-size bias correction applied to the TCR pairs. False discovery rates were estimated in a later analysis by permuting HLA or CMV assignments 20 times. In a later analysis, co-occurring TCRs were grouped using DBSCAN, and TCRdist sequence similarity was added for clustering within HLA-allele-positive subsets. Co-occurrence clustering excluded repertoires with fewer than 30,000 or more than 120,000 public chains, plus five with anomalous nucleotide sharing. In its TCRdb copy, this immuneACCESS table keeps in-frame sequences only and misses some clones. Where compared with another copy, unresolved V genes explain less than half of these, and the others have no known cause. For V, J and clone size, that table is used; D and trimming come from the DNA. Counted in this sample were roughly 100,000 clones; over 75% of them appeared once. Of the sample, 4.5% to 5.5% is held by the ten largest clones.

Results and caveats for the whole study, not just this receptor: Assigning TCR associations to individual alleles was difficult when HLA alleles, especially DR and DQ, strongly co-occurred. A later analysis associated about 16,000 TCR beta sequences with specific HLA alleles at a false discovery rate of 0.05. According to a later analysis, parvovirus B19, influenza, CMV and Epstein-Barr virus appeared linked to several top co-occurrence clusters. Because the 87-base-pair reads could not distinguish some IMGT-functional V segments, including TRBV6-2 and TRBV6-3, those segments were excluded. In a later analysis, the rate of TCR association differed among HLA loci, with DRB1 alleles having the most associated TCRs and HLA-C alleles having the fewest. An association between a missense DCLRE1C variant and V-gene and J-gene trimming of TCR beta chains was found in a later genetic analysis and replicated in an independent cohort. In a later genetic analysis, fewer N-insertions in productive TCRs were reported among donors in an Asian-associated ancestry cluster than the roughly 640-donor mean. Three of the identified cytomegalovirus-associated TCR beta chains were confirmed in vitro to be specific for cytomegalovirus antigens. In a later analysis, most CMV-associated TCR beta chains were found to appear HLA-restricted, with HLA associations seemingly driven largely by CMV exposure. Because counts were too low, some 16 rarely observed V segments, including chromosome 9 orphons, were excluded from the earlier analysis of some 540 of the donors. Only TCR beta chains were sequenced in this cohort, and the absence of alpha or paired-chain data limited detectable features. CMV serostatus was the only immune exposure information available for the cohort. The classifier was reported to diagnose cytomegalovirus status with high specificity and sensitivity in both the original cohort and the validation cohort. Because HLA typing was unavailable for some donors at each locus, only the typed subset was used in association tests. The presence/absence analyses assumed that sequencing depth was roughly uniform across donors, and that assumption may not be true. Compared with equally common non-associated chains, HLA-associated TCR beta chains in a later analysis were more clonally expanded and had lower generation probabilities. The sequencing pipeline was judged likely to have produced a cluster of highly shared sequence variants as a technical artifact. Most TCR sequences were seen in very few donors, while some public TCRs were found in many individuals. A further reported finding was that TCR beta sequences accurately predicted the HLA-A and HLA-B alleles for most subjects in the first cohort. Broadly in line with IMGT annotations, most TCR beta V segments showed up in productive rearrangements about 87% or about 30% of the time in an earlier analysis of around 550 of the donors. The authors suggested that the approach could potentially be extended to other disease states and immunological phenotypes. Correlated functional status among segregating V segments might be attributable to linkage disequilibrium, but an unknown experimental factor could not be ruled out. The study gave a list of over 150 TCR beta chains associated with cytomegalovirus.

The rearranged chain carries TRBV27 and TRBJ2-3; TRBD2 aligns with 9 central bases. The sequence came from a man aged 40-49 years in good health and CMV-seropositive. The sample comprised PBMCs. CDR3 region: CASSFGREGPRWTDTQYF. The DNA is as follows: TGTGCCAGCAGTTTCGGGCGGGAGGGCCCTCGGTGGACAGATACGCAGTATTTT.